The TCR beta chain described here comes from a study of blood T cell repertoires in COVID-19. As for the study in general: The origin of the acute and convalescent COVID-19 samples was the United States, Italy and Spain. PBMCs, B-cell-depleted T cells, or T cells provided the cDNA or gDNA that made up the material.

Germline V gives CDR1 MNHEY, CDR2 SVGEGT. V was pared by 4 bases and J by 2 bases, with 4 bases of the junction left unmatched. This CDR3 has 14 amino acids. Study processing details: Scientists estimated how many nucleated cells there were by amplifying reference gene primers. Sequencing used immunoSEQ multiplex PCR; TCRdb keeps in-frame clones, though not all of them. V and J calls and clone size follow that table, whereas D and trimming were derived from the DNA. The data contain some 240,000 clones, approximately 85% of them singletons. The sequence derives from a woman aged 60-70 years with active or convalescent COVID-19. The genes are TRBV6-2 or TRBV6-3 and TRBJ2-7, with 8 bases lining up with TRBD2. The sample taken for sequencing was peripheral blood. The CDR3 is CASSSRGGTYEQYF. The DNA for the CDR3 is TGTGCCAGCAGTTCCCGCGGGGGGACCTACGAGCAGTACTTC.